Following are 12 T cell receptor beta chains from one sample sequenced in a study of OX40 agonist ivuxolimab in advanced cancers. Here immunoSEQ multiplex PCR was the method, and the copy in TCRdb shows in-frame clones only, minus some. The table lists over 65,000 clones, 84% of them singletons. Source: CD4+ or CD8+ T cells sorted from blood, taken in a trial of the OX40 agonist ivuxolimab. Every receptor here comes from an adult with an advanced solid tumor such as melanoma, head and neck, liver or kidney cancer.

The chain couples TRBV5-4 to TRBJ2-2; D not resolved. The CDR3 runs 15 residues. Trimming left V 0 bases short and J 0 bases short, with 6 bases between. Germline CDR1 SGHNT, CDR2 YYREEE (reference sequence). This CDR3 is CASSLAPTNTGELFF. CDR3 nucleotide sequence: TGTGCCAGCAGCTTGGCTCCAACGAACACCGGGGAGCTGTTTTTT.

The CDR3 sequence is CASSGRTGVKGTQYF. The DNA for the CDR3 is TGTGCCAGCAGTGGGCGGACAGGGGTCAAGGGGACCCAGTACTTC. The V call is TRBV6-1, the J call TRBJ2-5, with 9 bases that match TRBD1. V was clipped by 4 bases and J by 7 bases; unmatched bases: 10. Germline CDR1 and CDR2: MNHNS and SASEGT. The CDR3 is 15 amino acids.

V usage is TRBV11-2 and J usage is TRBJ2-3, with a tentative D call TRBD1 (7 bases). Germline V gene sequence: CDR1 SGHAT, CDR2 FQNNGV. The CDR3 is made up of 16 amino acids. Between the trimmed V and J ends, which lost 5 bases and 8 bases, there was a span of 23 bases. CDR3 coding DNA: TGTGCCAGCAGCCTCCGAGGAGGGACAGCGACGCTTACGCAGTATTTT. Translated, it gives CASSLRGGTATLTQYF.

The chain carries TRBV7-3 and TRBJ2-5; 8 bases fit TRBD2. CDR3 size: 13 residues. Per germline, CDR1 SGHTA and CDR2 FQGTGA. Losses at the gene ends were 5 bases for V and 8 bases for J; bases not matched to a gene: 7. CDR3 amino acids: CASSRIGLATQYF. The CDR3, as DNA: TGTGCCAGCAGCCGAATAGGACTAGCCACCCAGTACTTC.

The V gene is TRBV7-3, the J gene TRBJ2-2; D is possibly TRBD1 (6 bases). This CDR3 comprises 16 residues. V was trimmed by 3 bases and J by 2 bases, leaving 13 bases between them. Germline-derived CDR1 and CDR2 are SGHTA and FQGTGA. CDR3 DNA: TGTGCCAGCAGCTTTGGACGGACAGCTAACACCGGGGAGCTGTTTTTT. Translated: CASSFGRTANTGELFF.

The chain joins TRBV7-8 to TRBJ2-7, with a possible D match to TRBD2 (5 bases). CDR3 length: 14 residues. Trimming pared 7 bases from V and 1 base from J, leaving 14 bases between. In germline, CDR1 is SGHVS, CDR2 FQNEAQ. The CDR3 sequence: CASTQGAESYEQYF. The CDR3 coding sequence is TGTGCCAGCACCCAAGGAGCGGAATCCTACGAGCAGTACTTC.

This clone appeared a single time. The chain has TRBV2 and TRBJ2-1; 12 nucleotides align to TRBD2. Unmatched junction bases numbered 7, after V lost 8 bases and J lost 8 bases. The CDR3 has 14 amino acids. Per the germline V gene, CDR1 is SNHLY and CDR2 is FYNNEI. The CDR3 DNA reads TGTGCCAGCCTCCCCCTAGCGGGAGGGTATGAGCAGTTCTTC. Translated: CASLPLAGGYEQFF.

The chain joins TRBV9 to TRBJ2-3, with D hard to call. Germline-derived CDR1 and CDR2 are SGDLS and YYNGEE. Trimming shortened V by 3 bases and J by 6 bases, and 14 bases separated the two germline ends. This CDR3 is 14 amino acids long. The CDR3 sequence is CASSAMTSADTQYF. In DNA, the CDR3 is TGTGCCAGCAGCGCGATGACAAGCGCGGATACGCAGTATTTT. The whole variable domain, filled in from reference TRBV9 and TRBJ2-3, reads DSGVTQTPKHLITATGQRVTLRCSPRSGDLSVYWYQQSLDQGLQFLIQYYNGEERAKGNILERFSAQQFPDLHSELNLSSLELGDSALYFCASSAMTSADTQYFGPGTRLTVL.

V and J are TRBV18 and TRBJ1-4; D possibly corresponds to TRBD1 (5 bases). CDR1 is KGHSH and CDR2 is LQKENI in the germline V gene. The CDR3 contains 13 residues. The V end was cut by 0 bases, the J end by 7 bases, with 6 bases between. The CDR3: CASSPPQGEKLFF. CDR3 DNA sequence: TGTGCCAGCTCACCACCCCAGGGTGAAAAACTGTTTTTT.

V gene TRBV7-8 combines with J gene TRBJ2-1; 12 bases are shared with TRBD2. Trimming took 2 bases from V and 11 from J; bases not matched to a gene: 10. From germline, CDR1 is SGHVS and CDR2 FQNEAQ. CDR3 length: 16 residues. For the CDR3, the DNA is TGTGCCAGCAGCTTATTCTGGACTAGCGGGAACTCCCAGCAGTTCTTC. It specifies CASSLFWTSGNSQQFF.

This rearrangement joins TRBV6-5 to TRBJ1-4; D may be TRBD1 (6 bases). This CDR3 is built from 15 residues. V shed 6 bases and J shed 8 bases, with 19 bases lying between them. Germline assignment: CDR1 MNHEY and CDR2 SVGAGI. This CDR3 reads CASSGGGGGREKLFF. The CDR3 coding sequence is TGTGCCAGCAGCGGCGGAGGGGGGGGTAGGGAAAAACTGTTTTTT.

The V call is TRBV9, the J call TRBJ2-5; TRBD1 aligns across 8 bases. V gave up 2 bases and J gave up 2 bases; unmatched junction bases: 2. The CDR3 is made up of 14 amino acids. Germline V CDR1 and CDR2: SGDLS, YYNGEE. For the CDR3, the DNA is TGTGCCAGCAGCGTCGGACAGGGACAAGAGACCCAGTACTTC. It codes for CASSVGQGQETQYF.